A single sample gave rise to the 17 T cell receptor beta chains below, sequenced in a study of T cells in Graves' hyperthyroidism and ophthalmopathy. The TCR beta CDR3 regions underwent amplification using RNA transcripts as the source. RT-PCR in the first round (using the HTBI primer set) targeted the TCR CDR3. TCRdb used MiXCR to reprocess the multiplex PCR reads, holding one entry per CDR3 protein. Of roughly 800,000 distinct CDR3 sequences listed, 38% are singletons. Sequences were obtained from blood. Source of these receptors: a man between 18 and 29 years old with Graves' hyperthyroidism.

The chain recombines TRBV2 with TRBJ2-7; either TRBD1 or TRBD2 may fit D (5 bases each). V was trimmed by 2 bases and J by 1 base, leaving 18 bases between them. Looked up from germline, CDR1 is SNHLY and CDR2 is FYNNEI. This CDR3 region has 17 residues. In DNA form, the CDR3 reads TGTGCCAGCAGTGAACGTCTAGAGGGACCCCCTTCCTACGAGCAGTACTTC. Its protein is CASSERLEGPPSYEQYF.

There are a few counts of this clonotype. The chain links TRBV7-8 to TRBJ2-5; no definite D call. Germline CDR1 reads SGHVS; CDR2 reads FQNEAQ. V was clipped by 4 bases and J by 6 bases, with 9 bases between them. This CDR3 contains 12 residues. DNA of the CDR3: TGTGCCAGCAGCTCAGAAAGAAAGACCCAGTACTTC. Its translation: CASSSERKTQYF.

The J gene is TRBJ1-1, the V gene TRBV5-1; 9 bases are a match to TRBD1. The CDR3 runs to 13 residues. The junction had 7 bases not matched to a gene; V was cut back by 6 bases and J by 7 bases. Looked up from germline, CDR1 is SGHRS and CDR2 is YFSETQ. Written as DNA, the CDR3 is TGCGCCAGCAAGGAACAGGGGGCGAATGAAGCTTTCTTT. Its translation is CASKEQGANEAFF.

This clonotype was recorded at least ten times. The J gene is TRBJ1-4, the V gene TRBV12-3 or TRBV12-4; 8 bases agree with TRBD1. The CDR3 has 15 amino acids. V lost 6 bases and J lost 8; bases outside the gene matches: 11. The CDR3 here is CASRGGQGGGEKLFF. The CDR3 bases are TGTGCCAGCAGGGGAGGACAGGGAGGAGGGGAAAAACTGTTTTTT.

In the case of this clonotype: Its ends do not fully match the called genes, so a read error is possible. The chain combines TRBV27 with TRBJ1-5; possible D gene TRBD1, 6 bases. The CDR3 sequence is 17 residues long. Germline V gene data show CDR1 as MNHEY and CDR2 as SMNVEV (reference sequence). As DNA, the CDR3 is TGTGCCAACAGTTTAAAAACAGGGTCAGAGAGCAATCAGCCCCAGCATTTT. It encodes CANSLKTGSESNQPQHF.

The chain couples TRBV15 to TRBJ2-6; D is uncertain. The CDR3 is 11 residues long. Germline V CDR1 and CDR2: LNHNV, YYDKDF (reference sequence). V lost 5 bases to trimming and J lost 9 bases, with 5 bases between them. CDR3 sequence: CATSSDNVLTF. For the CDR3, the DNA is TGTGCCACCAGCTCGGACAACGTCCTGACTTTC.

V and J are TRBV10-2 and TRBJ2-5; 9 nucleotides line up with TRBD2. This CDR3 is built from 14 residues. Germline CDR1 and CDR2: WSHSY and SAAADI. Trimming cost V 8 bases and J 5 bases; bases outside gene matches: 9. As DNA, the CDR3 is TGCGCCAGCTTTGGCGGGGGGGCCCTTGAGACCCAGTACTTC. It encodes CASFGGGALETQYF.

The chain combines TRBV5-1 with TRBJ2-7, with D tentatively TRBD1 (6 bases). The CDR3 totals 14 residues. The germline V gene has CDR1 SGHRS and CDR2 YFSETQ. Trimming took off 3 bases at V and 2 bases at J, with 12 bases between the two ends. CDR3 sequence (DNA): TGCGCCAGCAGCTACAAAGGGACAACCTACGAGCAGTACTTC. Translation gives CASSYKGTTYEQYF.

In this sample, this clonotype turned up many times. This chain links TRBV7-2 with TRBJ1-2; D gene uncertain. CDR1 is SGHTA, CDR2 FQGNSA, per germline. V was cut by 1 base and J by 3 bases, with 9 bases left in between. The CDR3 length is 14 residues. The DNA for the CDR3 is TGTGCCAGCAGCTTAGAGGATGGAGACTATGGCTACACCTTC. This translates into CASSLEDGDYGYTF.

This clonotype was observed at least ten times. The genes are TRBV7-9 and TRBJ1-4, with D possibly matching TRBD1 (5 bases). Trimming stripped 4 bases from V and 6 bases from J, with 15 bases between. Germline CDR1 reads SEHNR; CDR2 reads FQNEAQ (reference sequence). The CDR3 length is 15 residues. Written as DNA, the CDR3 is TGTGCCAGCAGCTCGCATGGGACGGCGTATGAAAAACTGTTTTTT. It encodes CASSSHGTAYEKLFF.

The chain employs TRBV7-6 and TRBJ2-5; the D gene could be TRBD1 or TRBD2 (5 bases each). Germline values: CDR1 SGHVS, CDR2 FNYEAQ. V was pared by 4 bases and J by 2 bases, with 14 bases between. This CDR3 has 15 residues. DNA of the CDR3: TGTGCCAGCAGCTCCTGGGGCGGGCTTCAAGAGACCCAGTACTTC. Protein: CASSSWGGLQETQYF.

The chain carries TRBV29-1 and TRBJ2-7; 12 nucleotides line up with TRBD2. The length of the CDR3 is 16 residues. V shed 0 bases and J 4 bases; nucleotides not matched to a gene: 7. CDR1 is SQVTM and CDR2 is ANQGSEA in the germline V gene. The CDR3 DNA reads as TGCAGCGTTGAAGATCCGACTAGCGGGAGTAAGTACGAGCAGTACTTC. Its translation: CSVEDPTSGSKYEQYF.

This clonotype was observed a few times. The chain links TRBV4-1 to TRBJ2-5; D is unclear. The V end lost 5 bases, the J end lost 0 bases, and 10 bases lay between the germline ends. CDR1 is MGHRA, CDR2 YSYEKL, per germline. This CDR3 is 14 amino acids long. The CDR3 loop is CASSFRQNQETQYF. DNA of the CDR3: TGCGCCAGCAGCTTCAGGCAAAACCAAGAGACCCAGTACTTC.

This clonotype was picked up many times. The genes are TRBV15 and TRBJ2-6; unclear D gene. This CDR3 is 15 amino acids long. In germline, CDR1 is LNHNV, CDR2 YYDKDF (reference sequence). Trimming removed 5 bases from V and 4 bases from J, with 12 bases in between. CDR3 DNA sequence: TGTGCCACCAGCTCACGACTTGAGGGGGCCAACGTCCTGACTTTC. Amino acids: CATSSRLEGANVLTF.

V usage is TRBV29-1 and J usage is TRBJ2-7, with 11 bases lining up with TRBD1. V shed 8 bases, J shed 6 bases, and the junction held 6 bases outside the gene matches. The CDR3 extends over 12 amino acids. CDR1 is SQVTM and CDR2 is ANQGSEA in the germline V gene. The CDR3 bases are TGCAGCTTAGGGGACAGGGGGGGCGAGCAGTACTTC. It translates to CSLGDRGGEQYF.

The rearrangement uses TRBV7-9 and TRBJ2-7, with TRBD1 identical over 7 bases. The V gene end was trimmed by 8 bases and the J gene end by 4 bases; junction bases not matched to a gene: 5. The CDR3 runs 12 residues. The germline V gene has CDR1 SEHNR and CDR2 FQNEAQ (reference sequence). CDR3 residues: CASGRGLYEQYF. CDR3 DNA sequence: TGTGCCAGCGGAAGGGGGCTATACGAGCAGTACTTC. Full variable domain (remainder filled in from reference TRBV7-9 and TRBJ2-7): DTGVSQNPRHKITKRGQNVTFRCDPISEHNRLYWYRQTLGQGPEFLTYFQNEAQLEKSRLLSDRFSAERPKGSFSTLEIQRTEQGDSAMYLCASGRGLYEQYFGPGTRLTVT.

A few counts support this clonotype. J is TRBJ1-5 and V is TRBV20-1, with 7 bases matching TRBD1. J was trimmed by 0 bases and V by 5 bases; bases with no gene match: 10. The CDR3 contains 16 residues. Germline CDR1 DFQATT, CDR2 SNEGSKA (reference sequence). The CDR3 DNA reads TGCAGTGCTCCCGGGCCCGGGACAGTTAGCAATCAGCCCCAGCATTTT. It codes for CSAPGPGTVSNQPQHF.